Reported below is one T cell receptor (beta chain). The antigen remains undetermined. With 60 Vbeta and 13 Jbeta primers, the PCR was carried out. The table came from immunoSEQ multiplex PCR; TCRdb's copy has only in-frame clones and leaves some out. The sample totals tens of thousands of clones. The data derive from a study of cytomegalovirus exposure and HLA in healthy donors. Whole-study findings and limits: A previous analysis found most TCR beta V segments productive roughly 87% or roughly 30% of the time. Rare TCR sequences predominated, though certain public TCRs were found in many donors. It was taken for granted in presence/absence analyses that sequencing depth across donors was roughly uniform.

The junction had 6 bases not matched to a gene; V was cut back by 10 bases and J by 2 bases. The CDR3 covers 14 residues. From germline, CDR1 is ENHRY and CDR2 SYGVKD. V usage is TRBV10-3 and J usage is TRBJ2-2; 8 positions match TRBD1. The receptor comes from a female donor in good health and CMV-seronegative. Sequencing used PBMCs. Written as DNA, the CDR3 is TGTGCCACTTCAGACAGGGGAAACACCGGGGAGCTGTTTTTT. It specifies CATSDRGNTGELFF.